Listed here are 9 T cell receptor beta chains from one sample, sequenced in a study of T cell changes during pregnancy in multiple sclerosis (dated by TCRdb to about 2019). The library was made by the immunoSEQ multiplex PCR assay. TCRdb took this table from immuneACCESS and kept in-frame rearrangements with V and J called. Such tables lack part of the clones; where checked against another copy, unresolved V genes explain under half of the gap, and the rest is unexplained. This sample holds approximately 68,000 clones; 90% to 95% were observed only once. More than 1.4% of the sample rests with the top ten. Sequenced here: peripheral blood, sampled in the second trimester of pregnancy. These TCRs come from a female donor with multiple sclerosis, enrolled in a pregnancy study.

The chain uses TRBV4-2 and TRBJ2-7, with 7 nucleotides matching TRBD2. CDR1 LGHNA and CDR2 YNFKEQ come from the germline V gene. Losses at the gene ends were 4 bases for V and 5 bases for J; bases not matched to a gene: 8. The CDR3 runs 14 residues. For the CDR3, the DNA is TGTGCCAGCAGCCTGCGGGGGATTTTGGACGAGCAGTACTTC. It codes for CASSLRGILDEQYF.

This chain uses TRBV10-3 with TRBJ1-1; 7 bases match TRBD1. This CDR3 has 14 amino acids. Germline loops: CDR1 ENHRY, CDR2 SYGVKD. The ends lost 7 bases at V and 1 base at J; junction bases unmatched: 6. In DNA form, the CDR3 reads TGTGCCATCAACCGGGACAGTGGGAACACTGAAGCTTTCTTT. Translating gives CAINRDSGNTEAFF.

V and J are TRBV5-8 and TRBJ2-7; possibly TRBD2 for D (5 bases). Trimming left V 7 bases short and J 3 bases short, with 17 bases between. Per germline, CDR1 SGHTS and CDR2 YDEGEE. The CDR3 sequence is 14 residues long. CDR3 in DNA: TGTGCCAGCGGGGAAGAGGGAAAAAACTACGAGCAGTACTTC. Translated: CASGEEGKNYEQYF.

The J gene is TRBJ1-1, the V gene TRBV7-2; maybe TRBD1 (5 bases). Per germline, CDR1 SGHTA and CDR2 FQGNSA. Trimming stripped 0 bases from V and 3 bases from J, with 5 bases between. This CDR3 contains 13 residues. Here the CDR3 reads CASSLAGDTEAFF. As DNA, the CDR3 is TGTGCCAGCAGCTTAGCAGGGGACACTGAAGCTTTCTTT.

This chain uses TRBV4-2 with TRBJ2-1; TRBD2 matches 15 bases. V gave up 0 bases and J gave up 7 bases; unmatched junction bases: 1. The CDR3 contains 16 residues. Germline lookup yields CDR1 LGHNA and CDR2 YNFKEQ. CDR3 in amino acids: CASSQDGLAGGNEQFF. CDR3 sequence (DNA): TGTGCCAGCAGCCAAGATGGACTAGCGGGGGGGAATGAGCAGTTCTTC.

The V call is TRBV4-2, the J call TRBJ2-2; a weak D match, TRBD2 (6 bases). Trimming stripped 0 bases from V and 4 bases from J, with 9 bases between. This CDR3 is 15 amino acids long. Germline V CDR1 and CDR2: LGHNA, YNFKEQ. CDR3 sequence: CASSQEGGATGELFF. The CDR3 DNA sequence: TGTGCCAGCAGCCAAGAAGGCGGGGCCACCGGGGAGCTGTTTTTT.

The chain recombines TRBV18 with TRBJ2-7, with TRBD2 matching over 11 bases. The CDR3 runs 15 residues. The V gene's germline CDR1 is KGHSH and CDR2 LQKENI. Trimming cost V 1 base and J 6 bases; bases outside gene matches: 5. In DNA form, the CDR3 reads TGTGCCAGCTCACCACTACTAGCGGGAGTTTCCGAGCAGTACTTC. Its translation is CASSPLLAGVSEQYF.

This clone was detected once. The rearrangement joins TRBV27 to TRBJ2-1, with 7 bases lining up with TRBD2. Germline assignment: CDR1 MNHEY and CDR2 SMNVEV (reference sequence). CDR3 length equals 16 residues. The V gene end was trimmed by 2 bases and the J gene end by 4 bases; junction bases not matched to a gene: 8. The CDR3 coding sequence is TGTGCCAGCAGTTTACAGGGCGGGAGAGGATACAATGAGCAGTTCTTC. This encodes CASSLQGGRGYNEQFF.

The chain employs TRBV6-1 and TRBJ2-5, with 11 nucleotides matching TRBD1. This CDR3 has 16 residues. Germline V gene data show CDR1 as MNHNS and CDR2 as SASEGT. V trimming: 2 bases; J trimming: 4 bases; junction bases outside the gene matches: 6. The CDR3 DNA is TGTGCCAGCAGTGAATTCAGAGGACAGGGGGCAGAGACCCAGTACTTC. It specifies CASSEFRGQGAETQYF.